What follows are 3 T cell receptor beta chains derived from one specimen sequenced in a study of blood T cell repertoires in COVID-19. Only in-frame clones appear in the TCRdb table, and some are missing; sequencing was by immunoSEQ multiplex PCR. The table records approximately 130,000 clones, approximately 84% of them present only once. Sequencing was carried out using peripheral blood. All receptors derive from a human donor in a cohort sampled during active COVID-19.

This clone turned up a few times. This rearrangement joins TRBV6-6 to TRBJ2-1; D is unresolved. CDR1 and CDR2 (germline): MNHNY, SVGAGI (reference sequence). This CDR3 contains 14 residues. Trimming removed 0 bases from V and 3 bases from J, with 6 bases in between. The CDR3 sequence is CASSYSPSYNEQFF. The CDR3 nucleotides read TGTGCCAGCAGTTACTCCCCGAGCTACAATGAGCAGTTCTTC.

V and J are TRBV3-1 (or the pseudogene TRBV3-2) and TRBJ2-5, with 9 bases aligning to TRBD2. The germline CDR1 and CDR2 sequences are LGHDT and YNNKEL (reference sequence). V shed 4 bases and J 1 base; nucleotides not matched to a gene: 4. The CDR3 is 15 amino acids. CDR3 nucleotides: TGTGCCAGCAGCCCTCAAGCGGGGGGCCAAGAGACCCAGTACTTC. It translates to CASSPQAGGQETQYF.

The V and J genes are TRBV6-6 and TRBJ2-6, with 10 bases lining up with TRBD1. In germline, CDR1 is MNHNY, CDR2 SVGAGI (reference sequence). The CDR3 consists of 17 residues. Unmatched junction bases numbered 6, after V lost 5 bases and J lost 2 bases. CDR3 sequence (DNA): TGTGCCAGCAGTCCCCGGGACAGGGGAGCTGGGGCCAACGTCCTGACTTTC. Its translation: CASSPRDRGAGANVLTF.